The next 29 T cell receptor beta chains were all read from a single sample in a study of blood T cell repertoires in COVID-19 (dated by TCRdb to the early 2020s). Libraries came from the immunoSEQ multiplex PCR assay. Sourced from immuneACCESS, this table was stored by TCRdb with only in-frame sequences that have V and J called. A share of the clones is absent; for the studies checked, an unresolved V gene accounts for under half, and the remainder has no known explanation. The sample table holds about 190,000 clones, of which about 90% were seen once. The ten largest account for around 0.63% of the sample. The sequencing sample was made of peripheral blood. All receptors derive from a middle-aged man with acute or convalescent COVID-19.

The chain joins TRBV27 to TRBJ1-5; 8 bases align to TRBD1. Looked up from germline, CDR1 is MNHEY and CDR2 is SMNVEV (reference sequence). Trimming at V came to 7 bases and at J to 5 bases, leaving 7 bases not matched to a gene. This CDR3 region has 14 residues. The CDR3 DNA follows: TGTGCCAGCACGCAGACAGGGGCCCATCAGCCCCAGCATTTT. Translated: CASTQTGAHQPQHF.

CDR3 coding DNA: TGTGCCAGCAGTCTGGCCCCACCCGTTGAAGCTTTCTTT. This codes for CASSLAPPVEAFF. The chain employs TRBV2 and TRBJ1-1; D not resolved. Between the trimmed V and J ends, which lost 5 bases and 7 bases, there was a span of 14 bases. The CDR3 totals 13 residues. Germline values: CDR1 SNHLY, CDR2 FYNNEI.

This chain joins TRBV5-1 and TRBJ2-3, with D tentatively TRBD2 (6 bases). This CDR3 has 14 residues. Trimming stripped 2 bases from V and 2 bases from J, with 9 bases between. From germline, CDR1 is SGHRS and CDR2 YFSETQ. The chain's CDR3 is CASSLGGTTDTQYF. The CDR3, as DNA: TGCGCCAGCAGCTTAGGAGGGACCACAGATACGCAGTATTTT.

V usage is TRBV15 and J usage is TRBJ2-5, with D maybe TRBD2 (5 bases). The V gene's germline CDR1 is LNHNV and CDR2 YYDKDF (reference sequence). V shed 5 bases and J shed 7 bases, with 11 bases lying between them. There are 12 residues in the CDR3. In DNA form, the CDR3 reads TGTGCCACCAGCGGCGAGGCGGGGACCCAGTACTTC. It is translated as CATSGEAGTQYF.

The rearrangement uses TRBV25-1 and TRBJ2-3, with D possibly being TRBD2 (6 bases). The CDR3 is 14 amino acids. Looked up from germline, CDR1 is MGHDK and CDR2 is SYGVNS. The V gene lost 4 bases and the J gene lost 8 bases, with 16 bases spanning the gap. CDR3 nucleotides: TGTGCCAGCAGTGGTTCCGGAGGGGCGGGTACGCAGTATTTT. Translating gives CASSGSGGAGTQYF.

The chain combines TRBV3-1 (or the pseudogene TRBV3-2) with TRBJ2-7, with a tentative D call TRBD2 (5 bases). Trimming left V 4 bases short and J 2 bases short, with 12 bases between. Germline V gene sequence: CDR1 LGHDT, CDR2 YNNKEL (reference sequence). The CDR3 length is 14 residues. CDR3 loop: CASSRGVVAYEQYF. The CDR3 bases are TGTGCCAGCAGCCGGGGAGTTGTAGCCTACGAGCAGTACTTC.

J is TRBJ1-1 and V is TRBV28, with a weak D call TRBD1 (6 bases). The CDR3 length is 15 residues. The V end was cut by 4 bases, the J end by 7 bases, with 19 bases between. Germline loops: CDR1 MDHEN, CDR2 SYDVKM. This CDR3 reads CASSYGTPKLYEAFF. The CDR3 DNA reads TGTGCCAGCAGTTATGGGACACCGAAACTCTATGAAGCTTTCTTT.

The chain links TRBV28 to TRBJ1-2, with TRBD1 identical over 11 bases. CDR1 and CDR2 from the germline V gene are MDHEN and SYDVKM. This CDR3 has 15 residues. V trimming: 4 bases; J trimming: 4 bases; junction bases outside the gene matches: 5. DNA for the CDR3: TGTGCCAGCAGTTCCGGACAGGGGGCAGGCTATGGCTACACCTTC. Protein sequence: CASSSGQGAGYGYTF.

CDR3 loop: CASSHRDRGWDNEQFF. The DNA of the CDR3 is TGCGCCAGCAGCCACCGGGACAGGGGGTGGGACAATGAGCAGTTCTTC. J is TRBJ2-1 and V is TRBV4-1; 11 bases are shared with TRBD1. This CDR3 spans 16 amino acids. Germline V gene sequence: CDR1 MGHRA, CDR2 YSYEKL. The junction had 6 bases not matched to a gene; V was cut back by 3 bases and J by 5 bases.

The CDR3 here is CASSLMGIGGIIYF. Written as DNA, the CDR3 is TGTGCCAGCAGCTTGATGGGGATCGGGGGAATTATATATTTT. This sequence joins TRBV5-4 and TRBJ1-3; perhaps TRBD1 as D (5 bases). Germline CDR1 and CDR2: SGHNT and YYREEE (reference sequence). V was shortened by 1 base and J by 13 bases, with 18 bases between the two germline ends. The CDR3 totals 14 residues.

The chain uses TRBV7-2 and TRBJ2-5; TRBD2 matches at 14 bases. The J segment lost 5 bases and the V segment lost 0 bases, leaving 5 bases of the junction unmatched. The CDR3 length is 17 residues. Looked up from germline, CDR1 is SGHTA and CDR2 is FQGNSA. CDR3 protein: CASSLAPRLAGGETQYF. In DNA, the CDR3 is TGTGCCAGCAGCTTAGCTCCCAGACTAGCGGGGGGGGAGACCCAGTACTTC.

The chain employs TRBV11-2 and TRBJ2-1; TRBD2 agrees at 15 bases. V shed 1 base and J 3 bases; nucleotides not matched to a gene: 1. Germline V gives CDR1 SGHAT, CDR2 FQNNGV. CDR3 length: 17 amino acids. CDR3: CASSLGGLAGGYNEQFF. CDR3 in DNA: TGTGCCAGCAGCTTAGGGGGACTAGCGGGGGGCTACAATGAGCAGTTCTTC.

This chain connects TRBV7-2 to TRBJ2-1; 8 positions agree with TRBD2. Germline V gives CDR1 SGHTA, CDR2 FQGNSA. This CDR3 is built from 15 residues. With 4 bases clipped from V and 4 bases from J, the junction kept 6 bases outside the gene matches. CDR3 DNA: TGTGCCAGCAGCTGGACGGGGGGGTCTTACAATGAGCAGTTCTTC. Translation: CASSWTGGSYNEQFF.

This clone has a count of ten or more. This chain links TRBV28 with TRBJ2-7, with a possible D match to TRBD1 (5 bases). CDR1 and CDR2 from the germline V gene are MDHEN and SYDVKM. This CDR3 is 11 amino acids long. Deletions cut 6 bases from V and 8 bases from J, with 11 bases between. CDR3 in DNA: TGTGCCAGCAGACAAAGGGGCCAGCAGTACTTC. Its protein product is CASRQRGQQYF.

The rearrangement uses TRBV3-1 (or the pseudogene TRBV3-2) and TRBJ2-1; 11 nucleotides line up with TRBD2. V lost 7 bases and J lost 8; bases outside the gene matches: 7. CDR3 length: 14 residues. The germline gives CDR1 LGHDT, CDR2 YNNKEL (reference sequence). In DNA form, the CDR3 reads TGTGCCAGCACCATTAGCGGGGGGGCCCATGAGCAGTTCTTC. It specifies CASTISGGAHEQFF.

The CDR3 reads CASSVEREEDNEQFF. The CDR3 region has the DNA TGTGCCAGCAGCGTAGAACGGGAAGAGGACAATGAGCAGTTCTTC. The chain combines TRBV9 with TRBJ2-1; TRBD2 might be the D (5 bases). The CDR3 runs to 15 residues. Trimming shortened V by 0 bases and J by 5 bases, and 12 bases separated the two germline ends. Germline V gene data show CDR1 as SGDLS and CDR2 as YYNGEE.

The chain carries TRBV6-1 and TRBJ1-5; no definite D call. This CDR3 is 15 amino acids long. The V gene's germline CDR1 is MNHNS and CDR2 SASEGT. V lost 3 bases, J lost 3 bases, and 12 bases lay in between. The CDR3 spells CASSDRLSTNQPQHF. The CDR3 nucleotides read TGTGCCAGCAGTGATAGATTGAGTACCAATCAGCCCCAGCATTTT.

V gene TRBV25-1 combines with J gene TRBJ1-2; D not resolved. Germline CDR1 is MGHDK and CDR2 is SYGVNS. This CDR3 contains 11 residues. V lost 5 bases, J lost 4 bases, and 5 bases lay in between. The CDR3 DNA is TGTGCCAGCAGTTCGGGCTATGGCTACACCTTC. Amino acids: CASSSGYGYTF.

This chain links TRBV11-2 with TRBJ1-1; 9 bases line up with TRBD1. V was clipped by 6 bases and J by 5 bases; unmatched bases: 10. Per germline, CDR1 SGHAT and CDR2 FQNNGV. The CDR3 loop spans 15 amino acids. CDR3 DNA sequence: TGTGCCAGCAGGACTGGGACAGGGTTGGGGACTGAAGCTTTCTTT. Translation: CASRTGTGLGTEAFF. Full variable domain (remainder filled in from reference TRBV11-2 and TRBJ1-1): EAGVAQSPRYKIIEKRQSVAFWCNPISGHATLYWYQQILGQGPKLLIQFQNNGVVDDSQLPKDRFSAERLKGVDSTLKIQPAKLEDSAVYLCASRTGTGLGTEAFFGQGTRLTVV.

The genes are TRBV5-1 and TRBJ2-1; 9 bases fit TRBD1. Germline CDR1 reads SGHRS; CDR2 reads YFSETQ. Trimming cost V 4 bases and J 6 bases; bases outside gene matches: 26. The length of the CDR3 is 21 residues. The CDR3 loop reads CASSPNLPGQGLRLAANEQFF. DNA for the CDR3: TGCGCCAGCAGCCCAAATCTACCGGGACAGGGATTAAGGTTGGCCGCCAATGAGCAGTTCTTC.

This chain links TRBV6-2 or TRBV6-3 with TRBJ1-1; no reliable D call. Trimming removed 2 bases at V and 1 base at J, with 8 bases between. The length of the CDR3 is 14 residues. Germline V gives CDR1 MNHEY, CDR2 SVGEGT. The CDR3 DNA is TGTGCCAGCAGTTACGCACAGCCGAACACTGAAGCTTTCTTT. Translation gives CASSYAQPNTEAFF.

J is TRBJ2-2 and V is TRBV5-1; 13 bases fit TRBD2. Germline loops: CDR1 SGHRS, CDR2 YFSETQ. V lost 6 bases to trimming and J lost 7 bases; unmatched junction nucleotides: 9. The CDR3 contains 16 residues. The CDR3 nucleotides are TGCGCCAGCACCGATGGACTAGCGGGAGTGGGCGGGGAGCTGTTTTTT. Amino acids: CASTDGLAGVGGELFF.

V usage is TRBV7-8 and J usage is TRBJ2-1, with 11 bases fitting TRBD2. CDR3 length: 19 amino acids. V was pared by 0 bases and J by 7 bases, with 14 bases of the junction left unmatched. Germline V lookup: CDR1 SGHVS, CDR2 FQNEAQ. The CDR3 DNA sequence: TGTGCCAGCAGCTTAGCGATTAGTCGAGGACTAGCGGGTTCGAATGAGCAGTTCTTC. Protein: CASSLAISRGLAGSNEQFF.

This clone was detected once. This chain joins TRBV6-5 and TRBJ1-2, with D uncertain. The germline V gene has CDR1 MNHEY and CDR2 SVGAGI. This CDR3 is 14 amino acids long. Trimming cost V 4 bases and J 3 bases, with 12 bases left between them. CDR3 bases: TGTGCCAGCAGTTCTCGGGGAGACTACTATGGCTACACCTTC. This gives the protein CASSSRGDYYGYTF.

This clone was observed once. In nucleotides, the CDR3 is TGTGCCAGCAGAACCGGGACTAGCGGGAGCTGGGAGACCCAGTACTTC. Its translation is CASRTGTSGSWETQYF. V and J are TRBV28 and TRBJ2-5, with 14 bases lining up with TRBD2. The J segment lost 5 bases and the V segment lost 6 bases, leaving 8 bases of the junction unmatched. Germline-derived CDR1 and CDR2 are MDHEN and SYDVKM. This CDR3 spans 16 amino acids.

With respect to this clone: Other DNA sequences in the same sample also yield this CDR3. The rearrangement links TRBV18 to TRBJ1-1, with 7 bases lining up with TRBD1. The trim removed 2 bases at V and 1 base at J, leaving 4 bases unmatched. Germline V gene data show CDR1 as KGHSH and CDR2 as LQKENI. The CDR3 runs 15 residues. The CDR3 loop is CASSPRTGRNTEAFF. CDR3 in DNA: TGTGCCAGCTCACCAAGGACAGGCAGGAACACTGAAGCTTTCTTT.

The rearrangement joins TRBV10-3 to TRBJ2-2, with TRBD1 matching 10 bases. Germline values: CDR1 ENHRY, CDR2 SYGVKD. The V gene end was trimmed by 4 bases and the J gene end by 4 bases; junction bases not matched to a gene: 6. The CDR3 extends over 16 amino acids. The CDR3 here is CAISGPTGGGTGELFF. In DNA, the CDR3 is TGTGCCATCAGTGGCCCGACAGGGGGCGGCACCGGGGAGCTGTTTTTT.

The J gene is TRBJ2-7, the V gene TRBV6-2 or TRBV6-3; TRBD1 matches at 8 bases. The J segment lost 3 bases and the V segment lost 5 bases, leaving 15 bases of the junction unmatched. The CDR3 runs 17 residues. Germline loops: CDR1 MNHEY, CDR2 SVGEGT. CDR3 sequence: CASSAIKRGGQGYEQYF. The CDR3 DNA sequence: TGTGCCAGCAGTGCAATCAAACGCGGCGGACAGGGCTACGAGCAGTACTTC.

This clone was seen more than once but under ten times. The V call is TRBV28, the J call TRBJ1-4; TRBD1 agrees at 8 bases. Germline V gene lookup returns CDR1 MDHEN and CDR2 SYDVKM. The ends lost 6 bases at V and 3 bases at J; junction bases unmatched: 6. The CDR3 runs 15 residues. The DNA of the CDR3 is TGTGCCAGCAGCTCACGGGGACAGGCTAATGAAAAACTGTTTTTT. Amino acids: CASSSRGQANEKLFF.